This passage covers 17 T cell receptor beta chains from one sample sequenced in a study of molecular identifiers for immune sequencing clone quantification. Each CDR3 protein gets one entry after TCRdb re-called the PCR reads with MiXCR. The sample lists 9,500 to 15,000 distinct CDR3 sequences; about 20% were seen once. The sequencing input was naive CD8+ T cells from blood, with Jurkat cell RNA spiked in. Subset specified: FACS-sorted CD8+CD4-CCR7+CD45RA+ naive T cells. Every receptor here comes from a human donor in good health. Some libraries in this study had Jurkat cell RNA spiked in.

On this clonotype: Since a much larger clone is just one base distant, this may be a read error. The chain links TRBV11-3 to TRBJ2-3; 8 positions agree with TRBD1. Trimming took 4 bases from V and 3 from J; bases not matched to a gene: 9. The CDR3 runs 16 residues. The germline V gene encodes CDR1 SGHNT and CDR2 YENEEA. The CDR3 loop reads CASSSLQQGATDTQYF. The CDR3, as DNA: TGTGCCAGCAGCTCACTACAGCAGGGGGCTACAGATACGCAGTATTTT.

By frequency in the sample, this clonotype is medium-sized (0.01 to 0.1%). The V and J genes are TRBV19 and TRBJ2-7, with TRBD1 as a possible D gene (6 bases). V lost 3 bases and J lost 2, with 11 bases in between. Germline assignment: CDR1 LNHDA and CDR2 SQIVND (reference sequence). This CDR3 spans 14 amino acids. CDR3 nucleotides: TGTGCCAGTAGTATGTCAGGGGACACCTACGAGCAGTACTTC. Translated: CASSMSGDTYEQYF.

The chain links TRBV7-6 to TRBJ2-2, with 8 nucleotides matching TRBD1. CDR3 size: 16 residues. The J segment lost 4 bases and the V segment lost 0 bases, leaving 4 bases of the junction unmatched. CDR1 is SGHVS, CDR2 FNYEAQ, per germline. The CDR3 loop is CASSLAWTGSTGELFF. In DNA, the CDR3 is TGTGCCAGCAGCTTAGCCTGGACAGGGTCCACCGGGGAGCTGTTTTTT.

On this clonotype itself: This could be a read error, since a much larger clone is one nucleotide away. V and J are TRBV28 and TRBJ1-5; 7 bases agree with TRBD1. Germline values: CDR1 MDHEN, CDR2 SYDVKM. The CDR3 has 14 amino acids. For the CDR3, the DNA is TGTGCCAGCAGTCACAGGGGTAGCAATCAGCCCCGGCATTTT. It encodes CASSHRGSNQPRHF.

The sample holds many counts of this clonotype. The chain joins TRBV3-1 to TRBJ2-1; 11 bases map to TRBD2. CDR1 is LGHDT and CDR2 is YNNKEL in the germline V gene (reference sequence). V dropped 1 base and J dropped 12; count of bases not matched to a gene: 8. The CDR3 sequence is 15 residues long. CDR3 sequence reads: CASSQVKLAGESQFF. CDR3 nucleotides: TGTGCCAGCAGCCAAGTAAAACTAGCGGGAGAGTCGCAGTTCTTC.

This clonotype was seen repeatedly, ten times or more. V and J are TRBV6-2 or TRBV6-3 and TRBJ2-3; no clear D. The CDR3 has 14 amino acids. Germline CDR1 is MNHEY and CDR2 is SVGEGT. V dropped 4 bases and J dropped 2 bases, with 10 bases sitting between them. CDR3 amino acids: CASSWLAYTDTQYF. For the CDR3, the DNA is TGTGCCAGCAGTTGGTTAGCCTACACAGATACGCAGTATTTT.

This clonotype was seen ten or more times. CDR3 sequence: CASSFSPPGTSNEQFF. The CDR3 DNA is TGTGCCAGCAGTTTCTCCCCCCCCGGGACAAGCAATGAGCAGTTCTTC. The chain joins TRBV27 to TRBJ2-1; a weak D match, TRBD1 (6 bases). Germline CDR1 MNHEY, CDR2 SMNVEV (reference sequence). Deletions cut 3 bases from V and 6 bases from J, with 18 bases between. CDR3 length equals 16 residues.

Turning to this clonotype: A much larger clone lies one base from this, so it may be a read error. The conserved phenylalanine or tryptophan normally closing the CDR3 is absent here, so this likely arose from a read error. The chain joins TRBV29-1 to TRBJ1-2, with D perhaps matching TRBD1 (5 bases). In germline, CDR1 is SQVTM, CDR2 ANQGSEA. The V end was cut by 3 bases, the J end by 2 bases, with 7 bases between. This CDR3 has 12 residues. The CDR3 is CSVEGDNYGYTS. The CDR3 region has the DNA TGCAGCGTTGAGGGGGACAACTATGGCTACACCTCC.

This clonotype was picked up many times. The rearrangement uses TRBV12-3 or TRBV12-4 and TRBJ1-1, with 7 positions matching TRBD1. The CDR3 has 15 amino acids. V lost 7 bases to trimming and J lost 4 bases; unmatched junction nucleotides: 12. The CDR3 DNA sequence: TGTGCCAGCACCTGGGACAGCTTACCCGGCACTGAAGCTTTCTTT. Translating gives CASTWDSLPGTEAFF.

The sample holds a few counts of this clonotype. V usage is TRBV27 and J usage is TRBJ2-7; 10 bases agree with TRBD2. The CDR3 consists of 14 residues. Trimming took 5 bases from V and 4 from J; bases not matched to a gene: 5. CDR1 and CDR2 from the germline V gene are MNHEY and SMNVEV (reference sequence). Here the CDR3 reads CASSTTSGAYEQYF. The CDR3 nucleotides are TGTGCCAGCAGTACTACTAGCGGGGCTTACGAGCAGTACTTC.

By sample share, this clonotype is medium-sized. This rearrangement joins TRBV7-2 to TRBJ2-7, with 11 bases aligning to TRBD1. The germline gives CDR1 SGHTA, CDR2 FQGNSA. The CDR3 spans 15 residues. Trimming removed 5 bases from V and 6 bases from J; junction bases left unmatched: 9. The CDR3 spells CASSDTGTGGSEQYF. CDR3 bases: TGTGCCAGCAGCGATACCGGGACAGGGGGGTCCGAGCAGTACTTC.

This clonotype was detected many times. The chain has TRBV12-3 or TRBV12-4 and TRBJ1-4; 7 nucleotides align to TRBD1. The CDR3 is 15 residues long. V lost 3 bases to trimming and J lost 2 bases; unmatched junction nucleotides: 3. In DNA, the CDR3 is TGTGCCAGCAGTTTCCGACAGGGTACTAATGAAAAACTGTTTTTT. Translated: CASSFRQGTNEKLFF.

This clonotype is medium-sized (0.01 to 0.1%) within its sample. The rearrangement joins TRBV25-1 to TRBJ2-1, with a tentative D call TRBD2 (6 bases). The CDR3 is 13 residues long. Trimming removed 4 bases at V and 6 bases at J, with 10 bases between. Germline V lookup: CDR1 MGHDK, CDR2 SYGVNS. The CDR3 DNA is TGTGCCAGCAGTGGCGTGGGAGGCAATGAGCAGTTCTTC. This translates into CASSGVGGNEQFF.

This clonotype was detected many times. CDR3 protein: CASSIVAGRGNEQFF. CDR3 coding DNA: TGTGCCAGTAGTATTGTGGCGGGAAGAGGCAATGAGCAGTTCTTC. The chain couples TRBV19 to TRBJ2-1, with D maybe TRBD2 (6 bases). The V gene's germline CDR1 is LNHDA and CDR2 SQIVND (reference sequence). Trimming took off 3 bases at V and 6 bases at J, with 15 bases between the two ends. The CDR3 length is 15 residues.

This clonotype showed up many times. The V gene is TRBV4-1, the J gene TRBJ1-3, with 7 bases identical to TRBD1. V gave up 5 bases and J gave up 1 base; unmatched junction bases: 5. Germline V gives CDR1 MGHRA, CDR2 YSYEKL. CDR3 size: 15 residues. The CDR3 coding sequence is TGCGCCAGCAGCGTGGCAGGGGGGTCTGGAAACACCATATATTTT. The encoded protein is CASSVAGGSGNTIYF.

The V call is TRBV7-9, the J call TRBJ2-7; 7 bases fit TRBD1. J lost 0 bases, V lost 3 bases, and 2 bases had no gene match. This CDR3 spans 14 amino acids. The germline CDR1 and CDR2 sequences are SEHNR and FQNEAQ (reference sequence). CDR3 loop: CASSLTGNSYEQYF. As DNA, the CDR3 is TGTGCCAGCAGCTTGACAGGGAACTCCTACGAGCAGTACTTC.

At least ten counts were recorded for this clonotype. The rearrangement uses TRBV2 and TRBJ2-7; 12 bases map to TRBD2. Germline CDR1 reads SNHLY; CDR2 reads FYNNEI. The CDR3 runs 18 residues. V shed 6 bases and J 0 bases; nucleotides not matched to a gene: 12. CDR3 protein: CASRQSNLLAGGSYEQYF. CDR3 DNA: TGTGCCAGCAGACAGAGTAACCTACTAGCGGGGGGCTCCTACGAGCAGTACTTC.